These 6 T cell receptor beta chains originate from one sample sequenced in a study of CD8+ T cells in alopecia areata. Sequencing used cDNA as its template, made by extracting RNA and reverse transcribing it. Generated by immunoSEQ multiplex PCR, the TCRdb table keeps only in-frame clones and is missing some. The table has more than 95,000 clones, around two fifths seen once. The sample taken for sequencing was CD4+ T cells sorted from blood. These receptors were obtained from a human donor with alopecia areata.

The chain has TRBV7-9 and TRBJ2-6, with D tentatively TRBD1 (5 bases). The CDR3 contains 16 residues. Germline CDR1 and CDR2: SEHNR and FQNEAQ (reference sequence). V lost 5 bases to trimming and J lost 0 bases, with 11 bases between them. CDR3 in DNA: TGTGCCAGCAGCCAAGCAGGGTACTCTGGGGCCAACGTCCTGACTTTC. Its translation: CASSQAGYSGANVLTF.

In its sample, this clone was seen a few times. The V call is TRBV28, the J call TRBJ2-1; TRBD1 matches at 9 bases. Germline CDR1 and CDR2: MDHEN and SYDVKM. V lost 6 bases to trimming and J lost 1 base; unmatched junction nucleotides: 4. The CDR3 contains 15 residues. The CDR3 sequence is CASSHDRGSYNEQFF. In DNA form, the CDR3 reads TGTGCCAGCAGCCACGACAGGGGGTCCTACAATGAGCAGTTCTTC.

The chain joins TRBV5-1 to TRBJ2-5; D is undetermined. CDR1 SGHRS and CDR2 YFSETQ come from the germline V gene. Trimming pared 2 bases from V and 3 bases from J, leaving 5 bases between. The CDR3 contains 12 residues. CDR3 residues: CASSFAEETQYF. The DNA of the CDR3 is TGCGCCAGCAGCTTTGCAGAAGAGACCCAGTACTTC.

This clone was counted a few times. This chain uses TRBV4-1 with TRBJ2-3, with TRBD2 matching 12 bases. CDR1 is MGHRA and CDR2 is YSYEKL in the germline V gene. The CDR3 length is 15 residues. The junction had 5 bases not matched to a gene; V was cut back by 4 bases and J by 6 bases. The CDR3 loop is CASSLRLAGVDTQYF. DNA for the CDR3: TGCGCCAGCAGCCTGCGACTAGCGGGAGTTGATACGCAGTATTTT.

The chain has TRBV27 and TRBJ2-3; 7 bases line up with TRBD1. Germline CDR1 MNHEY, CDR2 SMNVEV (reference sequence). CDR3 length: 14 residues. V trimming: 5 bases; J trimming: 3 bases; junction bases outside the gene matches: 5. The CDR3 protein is CASSPGGITDTQYF. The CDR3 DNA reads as TGTGCCAGCAGTCCAGGGGGAATAACAGATACGCAGTATTTT.

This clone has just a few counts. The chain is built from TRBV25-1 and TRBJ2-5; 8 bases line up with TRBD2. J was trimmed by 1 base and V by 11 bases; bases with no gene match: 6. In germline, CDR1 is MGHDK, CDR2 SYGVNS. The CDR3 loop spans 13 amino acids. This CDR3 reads CAQRAGVQETQYF. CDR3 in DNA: TGTGCCCAGAGAGCGGGAGTCCAAGAGACCCAGTACTTC.